This is a list of T cell receptor beta chains from one sample in a study of CD8+ T cells in alopecia areata. Assay used: immunoSEQ multiplex PCR; TCRdb lists only in-frame clones, some missing. Here the sample spans 150,000 to 200,000 clones, 50% to 70% being singletons. Sequences were derived from CD4+ T cells sorted from blood, sampled at week 49, from a patient treated with tofacitinib. The receptors come from a human donor with alopecia areata. The CDR3 runs from the conserved cysteine through the conserved F or W. The D gene is left open where the match is weak. The size entry is marked missing in some rows and otherwise reads once, few, many or a size class.

TRBV5-1,TRBJ2-2,.,TRBD2,CASREDTGELFF,TGCGCCAGCCGGGAGGACACCGGGGAGCTGTTTTTT
TRBV7-9,TRBJ1-6,few,TRBD1,CASSSQTGDNSPLHF,TGTGCCAGCAGCTCCCAGACAGGGGATAATTCACCCCTCCACTTT
TRBV12-5,TRBJ1-1,.,.,CASGLVISKDTEAFF,TGTGCTAGTGGTTTGGTCATTTCAAAGGACACTGAAGCTTTCTTT
TRBV7-2,TRBJ1-5,.,.,CASSLYPNQPQHF,TGTGCCAGCAGCTTATACCCCAATCAGCCCCAGCATTTT
TRBV5-1,TRBJ1-1,.,.,CASSLEQDTEAFF,TGCGCCAGCAGCTTGGAACAGGACACTGAAGCTTTCTTT
TRBV29-1,TRBJ1-1,few,TRBD1,CSVEDRTGGWTEAFF,TGCAGCGTTGAAGACAGGACAGGGGGCTGGACTGAAGCTTTCTTT
TRBV10-3,TRBJ2-1,.,TRBD2,CATSGGAGEQFF,TGTGCCACTAGCGGGGGGGCCGGTGAGCAGTTCTTC
TRBV5-6,TRBJ2-5,few,.,CASSLAGDAETQYF,TGTGCCAGCAGCTTGGCCGGGGACGCCGAGACCCAGTACTTC
TRBV30,TRBJ1-1,.,.,CAWSPGRGGRNTEAFF,TGTGCCTGGAGTCCCGGGCGGGGGGGAAGGAACACTGAAGCTTTCTTT
TRBV30,TRBJ1-2,few,.,CAWSATGIMGYGYTF,TGTGCCTGGAGCGCCACAGGGATCATGGGCTATGGCTACACCTTC
TRBV5-1,TRBJ2-3,.,.,CASSLRGADTQYF,TGCGCCAGCAGCTTGAGGGGAGCAGATACGCAGTATTTT
TRBV29-1,TRBJ2-2,few,TRBD1,CSVGTGGAGGELFF,TGCAGCGTCGGGACAGGGGGCGCAGGCGGGGAGCTGTTTTTT
TRBV5-1,TRBJ2-3,once,TRBD2,CASSSGTSGGGAQYF,TGCGCCAGCAGCTCCGGGACTAGCGGTGGAGGGGCGCAGTATTTT
TRBV7-6,TRBJ1-5,.,TRBD1,CASSPGTGNRPQHF,TGTGCCAGCAGCCCCGGGACAGGTAATCGACCCCAGCATTTT
TRBV29-1,TRBJ1-1,.,TRBD1,CSALTGTTEAFF,TGCAGCGCCCTGACAGGGACCACTGAAGCTTTCTTT
TRBV5-1,TRBJ2-5,.,.,CASSPETGWVQETQYF,TGCGCCAGCAGCCCCGAGACGGGGTGGGTCCAAGAGACCCAGTACTTC
TRBV30,TRBJ1-6,.,.,CAWSSDRINSPLHF,TGTGCCTGGAGCTCCGACAGGATTAATTCACCCCTCCACTTT
TRBV5-1,TRBJ1-6,.,.,CASSLTIQGMDSPLHF,TGCGCCAGCAGCTTGACTATCCAGGGTATGGATTCACCCCTCCACTTT
TRBV7-8,TRBJ2-3,.,.,CASSIKGSGDRFADTQYF,TGTGCCAGCAGCATAAAGGGGTCGGGCGACCGGTTCGCAGATACGCAGTATTTT
TRBV10-3,TRBJ2-2,few,.,CAISVRENTGELFF,TGTGCCATCAGTGTCAGGGAGAACACCGGGGAGCTGTTTTTT
TRBV9,TRBJ2-5,few,.,CASSSDSQETQYF,TGTGCCAGCAGCTCTGACAGTCAGGAGACCCAGTACTTC
TRBV6-5,TRBJ1-2,.,TRBD1,CASRSGQGARSYTF,TGTGCCAGCAGGAGCGGACAGGGGGCGAGGAGCTACACCTTC
TRBV29-1,TRBJ2-3,.,TRBD2,CSVVTSGGISDTQYF,TGCAGCGTAGTGACTAGCGGGGGGATTTCCGACACGCAGTATTTT
TRBV2,TRBJ2-4,few,.,CASSEEGVQYF,TGTGCCAGCAGTGAAGAGGGGGTCCAGTACTTC
TRBV2,TRBJ2-7,.,.,CASSTINEQYF,TGTGCCAGCAGTACCATCAACGAGCAGTACTTC
TRBV2,TRBJ2-2,few,.,CASSDGELFF,TGTGCCAGCAGTGACGGGGAGCTGTTTTTT
TRBV27,TRBJ2-5,.,TRBD2,CASRGLDRETQYF,TGTGCCAGCAGGGGACTAGACCGAGAGACCCAGTACTTC
TRBV29-1,TRBJ2-7,.,.,CSVRGTYEQYF,TGCAGCGTTAGGGGGACCTACGAGCAGTACTTC
TRBV30,TRBJ2-7,.,.,CAWSVGRTNTYEQYF,TGTGCCTGGAGTGTGGGCAGAACAAATACTTACGAGCAGTACTTC
TRBV2,TRBJ1-1,few,.,CASRGGGTEAFF,TGTGCCAGCAGGGGAGGAGGCACTGAAGCTTTCTTT
TRBV7-2,TRBJ2-4,.,.,CASSSRGPGLLLAKNIQYF,TGTGCCAGCAGCTCCCGGGGGCCAGGGCTACTACTAGCCAAAAACATTCAGTACTTC
TRBV30,TRBJ1-2,.,TRBD1,CAWSVQTGGFAGYGYTF,TGTGCCTGGAGTGTGCAGACAGGGGGCTTCGCTGGCTATGGCTACACCTTC
TRBV4-3,TRBJ1-6,few,.,CASSQVQGNNSPLHF,TGCGCCAGCAGCCAAGTCCAGGGAAATAATTCACCCCTCCACTTT
TRBV30,TRBJ2-6,.,.,CAWTGSSGANVLTF,TGTGCCTGGACAGGGAGCTCTGGGGCCAACGTCCTGACTTTC
TRBV4-2,TRBJ1-1,medium-sized,.,CASSQGGIGRKAFF,TGTGCCAGCAGCCAAGGGGGGATTGGAAGGAAGGCTTTCTTT
TRBV29-1,TRBJ2-4,.,.,CSVVHDIAKNIQYF,TGCAGCGTTGTCCATGATATAGCCAAAAACATTCAGTACTTC
TRBV29-1,TRBJ2-5,.,TRBD2,CSGRRRGAEETQYF,TGCAGCGGCAGGAGGCGGGGGGCCGAGGAGACCCAGTACTTC
TRBV19,TRBJ1-2,.,.,CATHRTAYYGYTF,TGTGCCACCCACCGGACGGCGTACTATGGCTACACCTTC
TRBV5-4,TRBJ2-1,.,.,CASSPREGVPVNEQFF,TGTGCCAGCAGCCCTCGTGAGGGAGTACCGGTAAATGAGCAGTTCTTC
TRBV29-1,TRBJ2-7,.,.,CSVGLNPYEQYF,TGCAGCGTTGGGTTAAACCCCTACGAGCAGTACTTC
TRBV6-5,TRBJ1-2,.,.,CASSVGANYGYTF,TGTGCCAGCAGCGTGGGAGCTAACTATGGCTACACCTTC
TRBV29-1,TRBJ2-3,.,.,CSVNTDTQYF,TGCAGCGTTAACACAGATACGCAGTATTTT
TRBV30,TRBJ1-4,.,TRBD1,CAWSMEGALSEKLFF,TGTGCCTGGAGTATGGAGGGGGCTCTTAGTGAAAAACTGTTTTTT
TRBV2,TRBJ2-7,few,.,CASRDDTYEQYF,TGTGCCAGCCGTGATGACACCTACGAGCAGTACTTC
TRBV29-1,TRBJ2-1,.,.,CSVGTGYNEQFF,TGCAGCGTTGGGACTGGCTACAATGAGCAGTTCTTC
TRBV6-5,TRBJ1-1,few,TRBD1,CASRRAGGRAEAFF,TGTGCCAGCAGAAGGGCAGGGGGTAGAGCTGAAGCTTTCTTT
TRBV30,TRBJ1-5,once,.,CAWSAQGKQPQHF,TGTGCCTGGAGTGCACAGGGTAAGCAGCCCCAGCATTTT
TRBV27,TRBJ1-2,.,TRBD1,CASWTGNYGYTF,TGTGCCAGCTGGACAGGGAACTATGGCTACACCTTC